The clone carrying this T cell receptor (beta chain) was seen more than once but under ten times. Its specificity is unknown. Because the library targeted alpha chains, this beta chain is an off-target read whose size means little. The sample is drawn from a study of spatial heterogeneity in lung cancer. At the level of the study: TCR transcript abundance in tumor regions was strongly correlated with the T cell module score obtained from matched bulk RNA-seq. Study outcomes and limitations: Of the expanded TCRs, ubiquitous and regional counts tracked the counts of ubiquitous and regional nonsynonymous mutations, respectively. Tumor mutation count correlated with how many alpha and beta TCRs expanded intratumorally.

Each CDR3 protein is one row after TCRdb ran MiXCR on the 5' RACE reads. The table lists 15,000 to 20,000 distinct CDR3 sequences, approximately 6.2% of them singletons. As for time point: sample taken at primary tumor resection. The donor population consisted of approximately 70 patients with untreated, early-stage non-small cell lung cancer. Extraction of whole RNA from tumor, nontumor lung or frozen PBMC preceded unsorted sequencing. There are 11 residues in the CDR3. V was cut by 8 bases and J by 3 bases, with 4 bases left in between. Germline V gene lookup returns CDR1 SNHLY and CDR2 FYNNEI. This sample comprised lung tumor tissue, obtained at surgery. The chain combines TRBV2 with TRBJ2-2; D unclear. This TCR was sampled from a male donor with early-stage non-small cell lung cancer. CDR3 sequence reads: CASEYTGELFF. In DNA, the CDR3 is TGTGCCAGCGAGTACACCGGGGAGCTGTTTTTT.